This is a list of T cell receptor beta chains from one sample in a study of blood T cell repertoires in COVID-19. Produced via immunoSEQ multiplex PCR; TCRdb's table is partial and in-frame only. Found here are about 90,000 clones, around 89% of them singletons; the top ten hold 2.5% to 3%. Material: peripheral blood. Every receptor here comes from a man in his forties or fifties with COVID-19, enrolled during active disease. Each CDR3 is given with its conserved first and last residue. Fields, in order: D gene, J gene, clone size, V gene, CDR3 DNA, CDR3 protein. A D gene is named only where the DNA matches it firmly. Rows may omit the clone size; those that give it use once, few, many or a size class.

D gene: TRBD1
J gene: TRBJ1-2
clone size: NA
V gene: TRBV9
CDR3 DNA: TGTGCCAGCAGCCCCGAGGGACAGGGGTACTATGGCTACACCTTC
CDR3 protein: CASSPEGQGYYGYTF

D gene: NA
J gene: TRBJ1-1
clone size: NA
V gene: TRBV5-1
CDR3 DNA: TGCGCCAGCAGCTCCCAGACAGTGGGGAACACTGAAGCTTTCTTT
CDR3 protein: CASSSQTVGNTEAFF

D gene: TRBD1
J gene: TRBJ2-1
clone size: NA
V gene: TRBV28
CDR3 DNA: TGTGCCAGCAGTTTGAGGCAGGGGGCCTACAATGAGCAGTTCTTC
CDR3 protein: CASSLRQGAYNEQFF

D gene: NA
J gene: TRBJ1-5
clone size: NA
V gene: TRBV4-1
CDR3 DNA: TGCGCCAGCAGCCCCGAACTGCTCACCAATCAGCCCCAGCATTTT
CDR3 protein: CASSPELLTNQPQHF

D gene: TRBD1
J gene: TRBJ2-1
clone size: NA
V gene: TRBV3-1/TRBV3-2
CDR3 DNA: TGTGCCAGCAGCCAGAGACAGGGGTCCGATGAGCAGTTCTTC
CDR3 protein: CASSQRQGSDEQFF

D gene: NA
J gene: TRBJ2-2
clone size: once
V gene: TRBV7-2
CDR3 DNA: TGTGCCAGCAGACCCCGAACAGGGACGAACACCGGGGAGCTGTTTTTT
CDR3 protein: CASRPRTGTNTGELFF

D gene: NA
J gene: TRBJ1-6
clone size: once
V gene: TRBV7-6
CDR3 DNA: TGTGCCAGCAGCTTGGCACCAGGGGCGCAGGGTAATTCACCCCTCCACTTT
CDR3 protein: CASSLAPGAQGNSPLHF

D gene: TRBD1
J gene: TRBJ2-7
clone size: NA
V gene: TRBV9
CDR3 DNA: TGTGCCAGCAGCCTCCGTATCGGGACAGGGGGGGAGCAGTACTTC
CDR3 protein: CASSLRIGTGGEQYF

D gene: NA
J gene: TRBJ2-3
clone size: NA
V gene: TRBV4-2
CDR3 DNA: TGTGCCAGCAGCCAGAACGCGCGGGTGGGGATCGCAGATACGCAGTATTTT
CDR3 protein: CASSQNARVGIADTQYF

D gene: NA
J gene: TRBJ1-6
clone size: NA
V gene: TRBV4-1
CDR3 DNA: TGCGCCAGCAGCCCGGGGATCCAGATTAATTCACCCCTCCACTTT
CDR3 protein: CASSPGIQINSPLHF

D gene: TRBD2
J gene: TRBJ2-3
clone size: NA
V gene: TRBV12-5
CDR3 DNA: TGTGCTAGTGGTTTGGCGATGCGGGGGGGGCCTGATACGCAGTATTTT
CDR3 protein: CASGLAMRGGPDTQYF

D gene: TRBD1
J gene: TRBJ2-7
clone size: once
V gene: TRBV10-2
CDR3 DNA: TGCGCCAGCACAGGACAGGGATTCTTACCCTACGAGCAGTACTTC
CDR3 protein: CASTGQGFLPYEQYF

D gene: NA
J gene: TRBJ1-1
clone size: NA
V gene: TRBV5-1
CDR3 DNA: TGCGCCAGCAGCTCACAGGGTGTTAACGCTGAAGCTTTCTTT
CDR3 protein: CASSSQGVNAEAFF

D gene: TRBD2
J gene: TRBJ2-5
clone size: NA
V gene: TRBV6-5
CDR3 DNA: TGTGCCAGCATGAGGTGGGGGGGGGAGACCCAGTACTTC
CDR3 protein: CASMRWGGETQYF

D gene: NA
J gene: TRBJ2-3
clone size: NA
V gene: TRBV21-1
CDR3 DNA: TGTGCCATCGACCTAGGCGGCAGTTCGTGGTATTTT
CDR3 protein: CAIDLGGSSWYF

D gene: NA
J gene: TRBJ2-5
clone size: NA
V gene: TRBV25-1
CDR3 DNA: TGTGCCAGCAATGACTTGTACCAAGAGACCCAGTACTTC
CDR3 protein: CASNDLYQETQYF

D gene: NA
J gene: TRBJ2-7
clone size: NA
V gene: TRBV6-6
CDR3 DNA: TGTGCCAGCAGTTACCGCTACGAGCAGTACTTC
CDR3 protein: CASSYRYEQYF

D gene: TRBD1
J gene: TRBJ1-1
clone size: NA
V gene: TRBV27
CDR3 DNA: TGTGCCAGCAGTACTAGGACAGGCCGAGGTGAAGCTTTCTTT
CDR3 protein: CASSTRTGRGEAFF

D gene: TRBD1
J gene: TRBJ1-6
clone size: NA
V gene: TRBV2
CDR3 DNA: TGTGCCAGCGGCGACAGGGAGATCTCACCCCTCCACTTT
CDR3 protein: CASGDREISPLHF

D gene: TRBD1
J gene: TRBJ1-2
clone size: NA
V gene: TRBV2
CDR3 DNA: TGTGCCAGCAGTTACAGGGGGCTGGATGGCTACACCTTC
CDR3 protein: CASSYRGLDGYTF